Sequencing of this T cell receptor beta chain was carried out in a study of blood T cell repertoires in COVID-19. This CDR3 has 15 residues. In germline, CDR1 is KGHSH, CDR2 LQKENI. The V end was cut by 6 bases, the J end by 2 bases, with 14 bases between. Clones were read by immunoSEQ multiplex PCR, and TCRdb kept only the in-frame ones, dropping some. The data show nearly 350,000 clones, around nine tenths seen once. The source material was peripheral blood. The receptor comes from a woman between 18 and 29 years old who had recovered from COVID-19. V gene TRBV18 combines with J gene TRBJ2-1; D unresolved. CDR3 protein: CASSADLLPYNEQFF. The DNA for the CDR3 is TGTGCCAGCTCTGCGGATCTCCTGCCCTACAATGAGCAGTTCTTC.